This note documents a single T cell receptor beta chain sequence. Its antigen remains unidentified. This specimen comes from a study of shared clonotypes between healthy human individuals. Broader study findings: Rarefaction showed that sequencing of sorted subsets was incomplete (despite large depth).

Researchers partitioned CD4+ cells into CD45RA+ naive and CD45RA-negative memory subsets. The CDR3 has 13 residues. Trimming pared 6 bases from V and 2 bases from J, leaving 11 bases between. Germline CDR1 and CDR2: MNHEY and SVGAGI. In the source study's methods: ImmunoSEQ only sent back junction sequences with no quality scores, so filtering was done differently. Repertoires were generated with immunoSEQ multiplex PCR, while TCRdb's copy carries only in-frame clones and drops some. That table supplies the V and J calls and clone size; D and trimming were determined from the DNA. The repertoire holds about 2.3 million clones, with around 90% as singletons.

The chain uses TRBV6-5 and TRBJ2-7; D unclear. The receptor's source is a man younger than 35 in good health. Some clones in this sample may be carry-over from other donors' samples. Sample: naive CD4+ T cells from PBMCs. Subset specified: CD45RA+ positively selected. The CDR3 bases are TGTGCCAGCAGCCGTCATATGACCTACGAGCAGTACTTC. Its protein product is CASSRHMTYEQYF.